The sequence of this T cell receptor (beta chain) was determined in a study of Graves' ophthalmopathy and Graves' hyperthyroidism. The hyperthyroidism patients, aged 18 to 65, had been newly diagnosed, with under 2 months' duration. Additional autoimmune diseases, uncontrolled infections, pregnancy or lactation disqualified patients. This clonotype was counted many times. The study amplified TCR beta CDR3 regions using RNA transcripts. Second-round multiplex PCR came after a first-round RT-PCR that employed HTBI primers. In TCRdb, the multiplex PCR reads were re-called with MiXCR into one record per CDR3 protein. This table holds about 390,000 distinct CDR3 sequences, about a sixth found once. The CDR3 length is 13 residues. Germline loops: CDR1 SNHLY, CDR2 FYNNEI. V lost 4 bases to trimming and J lost 4 bases; unmatched junction nucleotides: 3.

This TCR was sampled from an adult woman with stable Graves' hyperthyroidism. V and J are TRBV2 and TRBJ1-2; 7 bases agree with TRBD1. Sequenced sample: peripheral blood. This CDR3 is CASSAGQAYGYTF. In nucleotides, the CDR3 is TGTGCCAGCAGTGCCGGACAGGCCTATGGCTACACCTTC.